These T cell receptor beta chains were read from a single sample in a study of T cell repertoires in cytomegalovirus infection. A single record per CDR3 protein comes from TCRdb applying MiXCR to the reads. The sample consists of around 710,000 distinct CDR3 sequences, under 35% of them appearing once. These receptors have no known antigen. The source was cultured CD8+ T cells from PBMCs, collected from culture after CMV antigen stimulation. The receptor set was obtained from a human donor in good health (CMV status not recorded). Some clones in this sample may be carry-over from other donors' samples. Both conserved end residues are part of each CDR3. Fields, in order: clone size, D gene, V gene, J gene, CDR3 DNA, CDR3 protein. D genes are given only for firm matches. Clone size is shown for a subset of rows, as once, few, many or a class of expanded clone.

.	.	TRBV19	TRBJ1-2	TGTGCCAGTAGTATAACCCCGGGGGACTATGGCTACACCTTC	CASSITPGDYGYTF
few	.	TRBV7-6	TRBJ1-2	TGTGCCAGCAGCTCCCGGGGCCCGGGGGGCTACACCTTC	CASSSRGPGGYTF
.	.	TRBV7-6	TRBJ2-1	TGTGTCAGCAGCTTAGGGAGTTACCATAAGGTTGAGCAGTTCTTC	CVSSLGSYHKVEQFF
.	TRBD2	TRBV27	TRBJ2-6	TGTGCCAGCAGTTTATTGGGAGGGCCCGCCAACGTCCTGACTTTC	CASSLLGGPANVLTF
.	.	TRBV6-6	TRBJ2-3	TGTGCCAGCAGTGATGGGGGAGAAGTAGACACAGATACGCAGTATTTT	CASSDGGEVDTDTQYF
.	.	TRBV7-9	TRBJ2-5	TGTGCCAGCGGCCAAGTGGGGGAAGAGACCCAGTACTTC	CASGQVGEETQYF
many	.	TRBV27	TRBJ2-2	TGTGCCAGCAGTTTCGGAGGCACCGGGGAGCTGTTTTTT	CASSFGGTGELFF
once	.	TRBV24-1	TRBJ2-2	TGTGCCACCGCGCACCGTGCGGCGAACACCGGGGAGCTGTTTTTT	CATAHRAANTGELFF
many	.	TRBV7-8	TRBJ2-1	TGTGCCAGCAGCTTAGTACAGGGACTCTCCTACAATGAGCAGTTCTTC	CASSLVQGLSYNEQFF
many	.	TRBV12-3/TRBV12-4	TRBJ1-5	TGTGCCAGCGCACGGGGGGAGGCTGCGAATCAGCCCCAGCATTTT	CASARGEAANQPQHF
.	TRBD1	TRBV2	TRBJ1-1	TGTGCCAGCCCTCGGACAGGTAGTAGGGCTGAAGCTTTCTTT	CASPRTGSRAEAFF
.	.	TRBV28	TRBJ1-2	TGTGCCAGCGACTCTGGAGGCGCGGGGTATGGCTACACCTTC	CASDSGGAGYGYTF
many	.	TRBV27	TRBJ1-2	TGTGCCAGCAGTGCAGACAACTATGGCTACACCTTC	CASSADNYGYTF
few	.	TRBV5-5	TRBJ1-4	TGTGCCAGCAGCCAGGGTCCGAATGAAAAACTGTTTTTT	CASSQGPNEKLFF
few	.	TRBV7-6	TRBJ2-3	TGTGCCAGCAGCTGGGCACGGGATTCGGATACGCAGTATTTT	CASSWARDSDTQYF
.	.	TRBV6-5	TRBJ1-2	TGTGCCAGCAGTTACTCGAAAGGGAACCCCGATGGCTACACCTTC	CASSYSKGNPDGYTF
few	TRBD1	TRBV7-3	TRBJ1-2	TGTGCCAGCAGCTTGGACAGGGTTGACTACACCTTC	CASSLDRVDYTF
once	TRBD1	TRBV7-6	TRBJ2-7	TGTGCCAGCAGCGAGACCGGGACAGGGACGTACGAGCAGTACTTC	CASSETGTGTYEQYF
.	.	TRBV6-1	TRBJ2-3	TGTGCCCACGGGAAGGGATTCACAGATACGCAGTATTTT	CAHGKGFTDTQYF
.	TRBD1	TRBV7-9	TRBJ2-7	TGTGCCAGCAGCTTATCGGGACAGGACTACGAGCAGTACTTC	CASSLSGQDYEQYF
.	.	TRBV7-6	TRBJ2-1	TGTGCCAGCACGACAGGGAGGGAGCAGTTCTTC	CASTTGREQFF
few	TRBD1	TRBV6-2/TRBV6-3	TRBJ1-6	TGTGCCAGCAGTACAGGGACAGCTCTTAATTCACCCCTCCACTTT	CASSTGTALNSPLHF
.	TRBD2	TRBV29-1	TRBJ2-1	TGCAGCCTGTTAGCGGGGGGGCCCTACAATGAGCAGTTCTTC	CSLLAGGPYNEQFF
few	.	TRBV2	TRBJ1-1	TGTGCCAGCATTATTACAGGGAGATCGGGTACTGAAGCTTTCTTT	CASIITGRSGTEAFF
.	.	TRBV20-1	TRBJ1-1	TGCAGTGCTAAAGGGGAGGACACTGAAGCTTTCTTT	CSAKGEDTEAFF
.	.	TRBV4-2	TRBJ1-1	TGTGCCAGCAGCCAGGTCGGGCCCACGGAAGCTTTCTTT	CASSQVGPTEAFF
few	.	TRBV7-3	TRBJ2-3	TGTGCCAGCAGCAACCACACAGGGTGGGATACGCAGTATTTT	CASSNHTGWDTQYF
few	TRBD1	TRBV7-9	TRBJ2-4	TGTGCCAGCAGCTCCCCCGACAGGGCCACTTGGGGAAACATTCAGTACTTC	CASSSPDRATWGNIQYF
few	.	TRBV12-5	TRBJ2-1	TGTGCTAGTGGTTTGGGCGACCCCCATGAGCAGTTCTTC	CASGLGDPHEQFF
.	.	TRBV19	TRBJ2-3	TGTGCCAGTAGTATTGGCGGGGTCAGCACAGATACGCAGTATTTT	CASSIGGVSTDTQYF
.	TRBD1	TRBV6-1	TRBJ2-2	TGTGCCAGCAGTTTAGGGACAGGGTCGGATGTTTACACCGGGGAGCTGTTTTTT	CASSLGTGSDVYTGELFF
.	.	TRBV6-2/TRBV6-3	TRBJ1-3	TGTGCCAGCGTCATCTATCCTGGAAACACCATATATTTT	CASVIYPGNTIYF
.	.	TRBV7-9	TRBJ2-5	TGTGCCAGCAGCTTAGGGTGGACAAGGGAAGAGACCCAGTACTTC	CASSLGWTREETQYF
many	TRBD2	TRBV6-6	TRBJ2-4	TGTGCCAGCAGTTACTCCTCAGCGGGGCTTTCCAAAAACATTCAGTACTTC	CASSYSSAGLSKNIQYF